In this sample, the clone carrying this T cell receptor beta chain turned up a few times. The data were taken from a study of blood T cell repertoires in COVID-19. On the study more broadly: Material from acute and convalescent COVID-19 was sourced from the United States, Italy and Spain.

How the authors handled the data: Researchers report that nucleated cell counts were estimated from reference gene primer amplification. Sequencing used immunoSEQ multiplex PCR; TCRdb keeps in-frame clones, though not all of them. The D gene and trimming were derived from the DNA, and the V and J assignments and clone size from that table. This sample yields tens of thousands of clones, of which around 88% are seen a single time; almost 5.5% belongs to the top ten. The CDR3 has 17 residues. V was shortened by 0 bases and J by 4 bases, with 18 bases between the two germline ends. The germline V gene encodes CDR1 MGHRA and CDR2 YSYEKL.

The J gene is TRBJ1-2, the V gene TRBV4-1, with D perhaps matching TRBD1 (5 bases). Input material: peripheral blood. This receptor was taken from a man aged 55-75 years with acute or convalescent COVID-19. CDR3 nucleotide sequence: TGCGCCAGCAGCCAAGAGTATACCCAGGGCCCTCTCTATGGCTACACCTTC. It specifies CASSQEYTQGPLYGYTF.